This T cell receptor beta chain was recovered during a study of cytomegalovirus exposure and HLA in healthy donors. PCR used 60 Vbeta primers and 13 Jbeta primers. The repertoire was sequenced with immunoSEQ multiplex PCR; TCRdb's copy has only in-frame clones and lacks some. The table has some 160,000 clones, 70% to 80% seen once. Germline loops: CDR1 LNHDA, CDR2 SQIVND (reference sequence). Trimming cost V 5 bases and J 4 bases; bases outside gene matches: 7. CDR3 length equals 15 residues. The clonotype was recovered from a male donor in good health and CMV-seronegative. What was sequenced was PBMCs. The genes are TRBV19 and TRBJ2-2, with 7 bases aligning to TRBD2. The CDR3, as DNA: TGTGCCAGTAGTTCCAGCGGGGCATTCACCGGGGAGCTGTTTTTT. Its protein product is CASSSSGAFTGELFF.